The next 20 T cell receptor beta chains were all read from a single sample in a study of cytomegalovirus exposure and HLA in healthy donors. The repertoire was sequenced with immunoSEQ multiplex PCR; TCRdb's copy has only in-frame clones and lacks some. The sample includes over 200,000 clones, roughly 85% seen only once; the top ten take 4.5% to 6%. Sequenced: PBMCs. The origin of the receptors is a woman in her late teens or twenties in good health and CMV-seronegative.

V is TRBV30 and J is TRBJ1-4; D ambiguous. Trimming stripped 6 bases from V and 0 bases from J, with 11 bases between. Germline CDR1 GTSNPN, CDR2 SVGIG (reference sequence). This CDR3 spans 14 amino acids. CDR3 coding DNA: TGTGCCTGTGAGCCTCGGACAACTAATGAAAAACTGTTTTTT. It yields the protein CACEPRTTNEKLFF. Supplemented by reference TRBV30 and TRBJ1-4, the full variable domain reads SQTIHQWPATLVQPVGSPLSLECTVEGTSNPNLYWYRQAAGRGLQLLFYSVGIGQISSEVPQNLSASRPQDRQFILSSKKLLLSDSGFYLCACEPRTTNEKLFFGSGTQLSVL.

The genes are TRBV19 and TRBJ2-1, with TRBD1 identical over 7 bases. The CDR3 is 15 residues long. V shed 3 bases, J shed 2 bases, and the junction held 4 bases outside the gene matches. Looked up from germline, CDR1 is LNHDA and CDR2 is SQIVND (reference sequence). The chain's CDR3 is CASSIAQGAYNEQFF. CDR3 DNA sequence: TGTGCCAGTAGTATCGCGCAGGGGGCCTACAATGAGCAGTTCTTC.

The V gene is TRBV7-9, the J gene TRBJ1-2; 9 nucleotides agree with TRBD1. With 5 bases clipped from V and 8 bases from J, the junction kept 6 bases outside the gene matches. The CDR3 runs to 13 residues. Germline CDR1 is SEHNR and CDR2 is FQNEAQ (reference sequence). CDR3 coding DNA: TGTGCCAGCAGCCAGACCACAGGGGGCGGCTACACCTTC. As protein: CASSQTTGGGYTF.

This CDR3 reads CASSPPSPGNTIYF. Here the CDR3 DNA reads TGTGCCAGCTCACCACCGAGTCCTGGAAACACCATATATTTT. The chain has TRBV18 and TRBJ1-3; unclear D gene. V was trimmed by 0 bases and J by 2 bases, leaving 5 bases between them. CDR1 is KGHSH and CDR2 is LQKENI in the germline V gene. The CDR3 runs to 14 residues.

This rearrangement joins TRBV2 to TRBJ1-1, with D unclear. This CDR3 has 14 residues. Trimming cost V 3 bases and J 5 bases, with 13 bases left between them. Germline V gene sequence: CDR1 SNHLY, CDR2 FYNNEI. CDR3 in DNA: TGTGCCAGCAGTGACTCCAAAGGAGGGACTGAAGCTTTCTTT. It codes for CASSDSKGGTEAFF.

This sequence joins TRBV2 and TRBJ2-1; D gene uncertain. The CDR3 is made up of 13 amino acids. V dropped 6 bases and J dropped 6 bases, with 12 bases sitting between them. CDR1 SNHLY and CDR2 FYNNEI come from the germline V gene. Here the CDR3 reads CASRMPDPNEQFF. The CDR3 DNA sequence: TGTGCCAGCAGAATGCCGGACCCCAATGAGCAGTTCTTC.

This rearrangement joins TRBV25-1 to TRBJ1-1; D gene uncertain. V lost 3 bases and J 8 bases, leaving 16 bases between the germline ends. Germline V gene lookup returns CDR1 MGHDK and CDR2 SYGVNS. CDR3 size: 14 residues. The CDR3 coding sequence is TGTGCCAGCAGTGACCGCGGCCCACCCGGGGAAGCTTTCTTT. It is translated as CASSDRGPPGEAFF.

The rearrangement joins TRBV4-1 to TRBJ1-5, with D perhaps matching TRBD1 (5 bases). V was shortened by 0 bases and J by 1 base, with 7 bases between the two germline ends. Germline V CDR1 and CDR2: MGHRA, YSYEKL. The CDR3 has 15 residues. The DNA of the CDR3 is TGCGCCAGCAGCCAAGATTGGGGGAGCAATCAGCCCCAGCATTTT. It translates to CASSQDWGSNQPQHF.

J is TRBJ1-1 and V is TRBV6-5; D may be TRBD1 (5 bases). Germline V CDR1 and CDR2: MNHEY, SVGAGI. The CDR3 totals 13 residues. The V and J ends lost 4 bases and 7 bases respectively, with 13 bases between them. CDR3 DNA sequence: TGTGCCAGCAGTTCAACGATAAGGGGTGAAGCTTTCTTT. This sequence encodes CASSSTIRGEAFF.

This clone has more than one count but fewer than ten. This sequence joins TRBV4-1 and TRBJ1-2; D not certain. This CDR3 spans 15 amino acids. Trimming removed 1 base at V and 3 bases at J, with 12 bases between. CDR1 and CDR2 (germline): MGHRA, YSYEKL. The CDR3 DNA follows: TGCGCCAGCAGCCAAGGAGAGGTTCTCGACTATGGCTACACCTTC. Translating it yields CASSQGEVLDYGYTF.

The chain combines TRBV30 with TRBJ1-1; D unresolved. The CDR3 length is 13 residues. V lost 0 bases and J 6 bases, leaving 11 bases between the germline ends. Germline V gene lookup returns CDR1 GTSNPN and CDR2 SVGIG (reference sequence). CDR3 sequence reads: CAWSVKDVAEAFF. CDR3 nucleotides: TGTGCCTGGAGTGTAAAGGACGTGGCTGAAGCTTTCTTT.

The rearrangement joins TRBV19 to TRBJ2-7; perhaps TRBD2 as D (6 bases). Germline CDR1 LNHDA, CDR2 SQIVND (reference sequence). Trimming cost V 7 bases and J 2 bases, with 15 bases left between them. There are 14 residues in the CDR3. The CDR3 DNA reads TGTGCCAGTACCCCTGGGGCGGGGACCTACGAGCAGTACTTC. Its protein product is CASTPGAGTYEQYF.

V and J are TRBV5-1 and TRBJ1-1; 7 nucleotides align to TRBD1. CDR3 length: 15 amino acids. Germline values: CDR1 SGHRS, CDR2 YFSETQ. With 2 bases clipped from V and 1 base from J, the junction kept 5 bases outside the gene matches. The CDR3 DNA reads TGCGCCAGCAGCTTAAGGGACAGCCCGAACACTGAAGCTTTCTTT. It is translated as CASSLRDSPNTEAFF.

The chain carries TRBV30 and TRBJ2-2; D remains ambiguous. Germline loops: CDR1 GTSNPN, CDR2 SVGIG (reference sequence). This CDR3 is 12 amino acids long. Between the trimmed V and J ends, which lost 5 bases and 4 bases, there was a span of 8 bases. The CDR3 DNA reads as TGTGCCTGGCAAGGATTCACCGGGGAGCTGTTTTTT. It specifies CAWQGFTGELFF.

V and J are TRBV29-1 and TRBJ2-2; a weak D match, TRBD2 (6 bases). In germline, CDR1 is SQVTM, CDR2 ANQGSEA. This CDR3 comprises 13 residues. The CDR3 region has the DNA TGCGGGGGGAAACCTATACAGTCCGGGGAGCTGTTTTTT. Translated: CGGKPIQSGELFF.

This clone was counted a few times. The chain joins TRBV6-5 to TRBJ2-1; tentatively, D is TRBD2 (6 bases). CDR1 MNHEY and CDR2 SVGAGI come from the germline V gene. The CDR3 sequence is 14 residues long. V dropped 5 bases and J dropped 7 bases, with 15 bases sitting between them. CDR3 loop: CASSPPGGWNEQFF. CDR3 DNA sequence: TGTGCCAGCAGTCCCCCCGGGGGATGGAATGAGCAGTTCTTC.

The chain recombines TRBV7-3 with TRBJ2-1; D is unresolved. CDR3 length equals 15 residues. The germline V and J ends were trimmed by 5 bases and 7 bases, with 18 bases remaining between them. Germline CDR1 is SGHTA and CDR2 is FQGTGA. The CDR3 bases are TGTGCCAGCAGCGTTCTTAAGGGCAAAGTAAATGAGCAGTTCTTC. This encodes CASSVLKGKVNEQFF.

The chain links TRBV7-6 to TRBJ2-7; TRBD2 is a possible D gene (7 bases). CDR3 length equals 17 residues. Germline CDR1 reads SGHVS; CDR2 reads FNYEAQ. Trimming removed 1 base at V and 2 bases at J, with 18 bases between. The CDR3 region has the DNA TGTGCCAGCAGCTTAGATGGGCGGGGGCCAGGCCCCTACGAGCAGTACTTC. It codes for CASSLDGRGPGPYEQYF.

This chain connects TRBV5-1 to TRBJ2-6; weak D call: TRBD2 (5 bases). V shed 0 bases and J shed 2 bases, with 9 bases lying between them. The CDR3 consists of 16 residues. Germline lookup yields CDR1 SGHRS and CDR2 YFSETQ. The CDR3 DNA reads TGCGCCAGCAGCTTGGGCGGGTTCGCTGGGGCCAACGTCCTGACTTTC. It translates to CASSLGGFAGANVLTF. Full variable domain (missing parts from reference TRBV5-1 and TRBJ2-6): KAGVTQTPRYLIKTRGQQVTLSCSPISGHRSVSWYQQTPGQGLQFLFEYFSETQRNKGNFPGRFSGRQFSNSRSEMNVSTLELGDSALYLCASSLGGFAGANVLTFGAGSRLTVL.

For the CDR3, the DNA is TGCGCCAGCACTTCGGGGCTGGGGTTGTACACTGAAGCTTTCTTT. Amino acid sequence: CASTSGLGLYTEAFF. V is TRBV4-1 and J is TRBJ1-1; possibly TRBD1 for D (5 bases). CDR3 length: 15 residues. Trimming removed 7 bases from V and 3 bases from J, with 18 bases in between. CDR1 MGHRA and CDR2 YSYEKL come from the germline V gene.